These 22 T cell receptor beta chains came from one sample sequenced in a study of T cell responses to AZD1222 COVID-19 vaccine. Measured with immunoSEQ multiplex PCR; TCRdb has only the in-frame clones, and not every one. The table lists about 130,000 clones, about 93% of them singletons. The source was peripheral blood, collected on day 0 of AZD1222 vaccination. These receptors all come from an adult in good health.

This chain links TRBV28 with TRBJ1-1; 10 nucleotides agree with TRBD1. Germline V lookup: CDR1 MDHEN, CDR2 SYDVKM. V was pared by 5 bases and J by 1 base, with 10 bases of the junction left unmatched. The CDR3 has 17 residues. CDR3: CASSAGTGEVWNTEAFF. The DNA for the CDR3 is TGTGCCAGCAGTGCCGGGACAGGGGAAGTTTGGAACACTGAAGCTTTCTTT. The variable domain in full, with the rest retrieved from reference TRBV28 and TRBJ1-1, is DVKVTQSSRYLVKRTGEKVFLECVQDMDHENMFWYRQDPGLGLRLIYFSYDVKMKEKGDIPEGYSVSREKKERFSLILESASTNQTSMYLCASSAGTGEVWNTEAFFGQGTRLTVV.

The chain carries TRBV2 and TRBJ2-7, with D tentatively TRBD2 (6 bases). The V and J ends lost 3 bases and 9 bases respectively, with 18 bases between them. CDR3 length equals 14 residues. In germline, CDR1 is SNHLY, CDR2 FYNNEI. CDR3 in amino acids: CASSEAGSHLGQYF. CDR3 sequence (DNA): TGTGCCAGCAGTGAGGCGGGATCCCACTTGGGGCAGTACTTC.

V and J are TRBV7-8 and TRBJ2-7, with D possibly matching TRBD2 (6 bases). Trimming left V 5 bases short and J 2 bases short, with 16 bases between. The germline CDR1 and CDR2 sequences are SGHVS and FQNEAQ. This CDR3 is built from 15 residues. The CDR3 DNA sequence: TGTGCCAGCAGCCCCCGGAGGGAAAAAGCCTACGAGCAGTACTTC. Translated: CASSPRREKAYEQYF.

CDR3 in amino acids: CASSWRDGNYGYTF. Written as DNA, the CDR3 is TGTGCCAGCAGCTGGAGGGACGGAAACTATGGCTACACCTTC. This rearrangement joins TRBV5-6 to TRBJ1-2; the D gene is possibly TRBD1 (5 bases). This CDR3 has 14 residues. The germline CDR1 and CDR2 sequences are SGHDT and YYEEEE. The V gene lost 3 bases and the J gene lost 2 bases, with 11 bases spanning the gap.

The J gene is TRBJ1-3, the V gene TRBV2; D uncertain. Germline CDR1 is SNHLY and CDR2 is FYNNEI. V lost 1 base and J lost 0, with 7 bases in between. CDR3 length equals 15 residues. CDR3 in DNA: TGTGCCAGCAGTGAAGGGTTCTACTCTGGAAACACCATATATTTT. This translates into CASSEGFYSGNTIYF.

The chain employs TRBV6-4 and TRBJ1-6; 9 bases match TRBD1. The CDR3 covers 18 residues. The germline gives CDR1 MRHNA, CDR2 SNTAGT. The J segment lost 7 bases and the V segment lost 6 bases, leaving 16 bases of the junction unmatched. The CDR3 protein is CASSPPGDRVVSNSPLHF. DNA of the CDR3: TGTGCCAGCAGCCCTCCGGGGGACAGGGTAGTGAGCAATTCACCCCTCCACTTT.

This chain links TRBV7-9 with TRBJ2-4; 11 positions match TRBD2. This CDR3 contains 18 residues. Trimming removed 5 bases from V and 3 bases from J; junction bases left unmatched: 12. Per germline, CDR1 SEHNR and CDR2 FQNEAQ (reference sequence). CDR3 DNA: TGTGCCAGCAGCATCATAGCGGGAGGGCCTTTAAACAAAAACATTCAGTACTTC. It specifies CASSIIAGGPLNKNIQYF.

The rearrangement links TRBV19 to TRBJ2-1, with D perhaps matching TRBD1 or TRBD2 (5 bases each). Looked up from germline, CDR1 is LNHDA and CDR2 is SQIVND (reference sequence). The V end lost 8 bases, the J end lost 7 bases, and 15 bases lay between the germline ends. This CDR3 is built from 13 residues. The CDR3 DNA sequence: TGTGCCAGTGGGACCGCCGAGGGGAATGAGCAGTTCTTC. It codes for CASGTAEGNEQFF.

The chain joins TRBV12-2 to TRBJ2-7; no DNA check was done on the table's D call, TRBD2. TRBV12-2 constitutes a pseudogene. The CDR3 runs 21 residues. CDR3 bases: TGTGCAAGTCGCTTAACCCCTCTACGACCTAGCGGGAGGGCCATTTCCTACGAGCAGTACTTC. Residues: CASRLTPLRPSGRAISYEQYF.

The CDR3 sequence is CASSPLDRASTDTQYF. The CDR3 DNA is TGTGCCAGCTCACCATTGGACAGAGCTAGCACAGATACGCAGTATTTT. The rearrangement uses TRBV18 and TRBJ2-3; D perhaps matches TRBD1 (6 bases). The CDR3 contains 16 residues. The germline V gene has CDR1 KGHSH and CDR2 LQKENI. V lost 2 bases to trimming and J lost 0 bases, with 12 bases between them.

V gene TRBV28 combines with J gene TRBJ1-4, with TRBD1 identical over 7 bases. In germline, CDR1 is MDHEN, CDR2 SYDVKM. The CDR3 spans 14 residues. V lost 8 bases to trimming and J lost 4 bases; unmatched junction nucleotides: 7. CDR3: CASGKGQFNEKLFF. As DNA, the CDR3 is TGTGCCAGCGGGAAGGGACAGTTTAATGAAAAACTGTTTTTT.

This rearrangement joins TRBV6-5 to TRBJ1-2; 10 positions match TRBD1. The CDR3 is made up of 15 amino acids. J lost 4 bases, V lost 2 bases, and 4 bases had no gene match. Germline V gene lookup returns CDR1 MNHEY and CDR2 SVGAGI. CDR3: CASSYRQGAPYGYTF. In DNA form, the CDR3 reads TGTGCCAGCAGTTACCGACAGGGGGCTCCCTATGGCTACACCTTC.

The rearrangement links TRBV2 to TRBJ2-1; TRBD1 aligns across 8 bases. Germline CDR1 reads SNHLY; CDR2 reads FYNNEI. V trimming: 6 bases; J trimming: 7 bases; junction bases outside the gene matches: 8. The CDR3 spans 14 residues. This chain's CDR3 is CASREQGARNEQFF. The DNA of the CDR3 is TGTGCCAGCAGGGAGCAGGGGGCGAGGAATGAGCAGTTCTTC. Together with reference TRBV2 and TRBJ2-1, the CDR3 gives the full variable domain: EPEVTQTPSHQVTQMGQEVILRCVPISNHLYFYWYRQILGQKVEFLVSFYNNEISEKSEIFDDQFSVERPDGSNFTLKIRSTKLEDSAMYFCASREQGARNEQFFGPGTRLTVL.

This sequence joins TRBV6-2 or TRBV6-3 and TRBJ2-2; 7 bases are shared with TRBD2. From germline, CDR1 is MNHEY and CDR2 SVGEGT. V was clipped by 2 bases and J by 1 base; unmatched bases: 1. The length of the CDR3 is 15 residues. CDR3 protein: CASSYAGVNTGELFF. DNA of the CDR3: TGTGCCAGCAGTTACGCGGGGGTGAACACCGGGGAGCTGTTTTTT.

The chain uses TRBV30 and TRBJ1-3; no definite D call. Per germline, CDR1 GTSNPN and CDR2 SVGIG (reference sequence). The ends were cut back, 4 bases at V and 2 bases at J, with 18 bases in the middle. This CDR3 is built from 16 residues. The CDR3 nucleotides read TGTGCCTGGAATGAGGCCAGGCGATCCCCTGGAAACACCATATATTTT. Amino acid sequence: CAWNEARRSPGNTIYF.

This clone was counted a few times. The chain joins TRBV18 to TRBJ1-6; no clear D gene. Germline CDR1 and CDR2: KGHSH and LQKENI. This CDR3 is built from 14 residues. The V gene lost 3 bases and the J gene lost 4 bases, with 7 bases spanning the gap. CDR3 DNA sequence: TGTGCCAGCTCACCCGGAGAGTATAATTCACCCCTCCACTTT. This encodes CASSPGEYNSPLHF.

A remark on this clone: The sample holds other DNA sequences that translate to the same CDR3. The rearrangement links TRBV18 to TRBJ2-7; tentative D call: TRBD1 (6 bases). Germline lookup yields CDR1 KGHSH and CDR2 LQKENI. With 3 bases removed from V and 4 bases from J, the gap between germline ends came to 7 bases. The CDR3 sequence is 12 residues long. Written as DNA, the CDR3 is TGTGCCAGCTCACCCGGACAGTACGAGCAGTACTTC. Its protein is CASSPGQYEQYF.

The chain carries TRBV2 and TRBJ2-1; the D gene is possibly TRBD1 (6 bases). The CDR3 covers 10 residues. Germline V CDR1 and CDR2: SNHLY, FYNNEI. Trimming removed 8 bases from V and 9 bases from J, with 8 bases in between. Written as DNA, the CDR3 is TGTGCCAGCCAAGGGGGTGAGCAGTTCTTC. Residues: CASQGGEQFF.

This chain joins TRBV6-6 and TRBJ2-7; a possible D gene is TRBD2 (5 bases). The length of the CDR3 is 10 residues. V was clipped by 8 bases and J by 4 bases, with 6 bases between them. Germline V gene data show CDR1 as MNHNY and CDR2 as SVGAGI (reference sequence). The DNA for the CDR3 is TGTGCCAGCGGGGAGTACGAGCAGTACTTC. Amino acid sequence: CASGEYEQYF.

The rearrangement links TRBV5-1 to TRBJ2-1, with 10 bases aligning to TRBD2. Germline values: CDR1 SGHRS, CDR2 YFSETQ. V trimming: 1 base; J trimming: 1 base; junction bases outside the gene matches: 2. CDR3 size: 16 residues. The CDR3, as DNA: TGCGCCAGCAGCTTGACTAGCGGGACATCCTACAATGAGCAGTTCTTC. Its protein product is CASSLTSGTSYNEQFF. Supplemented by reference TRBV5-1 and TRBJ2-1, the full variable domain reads KAGVTQTPRYLIKTRGQQVTLSCSPISGHRSVSWYQQTPGQGLQFLFEYFSETQRNKGNFPGRFSGRQFSNSRSEMNVSTLELGDSALYLCASSLTSGTSYNEQFFGPGTRLTVL.

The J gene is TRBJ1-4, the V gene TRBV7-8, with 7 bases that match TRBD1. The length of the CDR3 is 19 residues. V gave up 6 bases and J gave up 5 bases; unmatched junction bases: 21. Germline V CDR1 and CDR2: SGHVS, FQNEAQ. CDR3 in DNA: TGTGCCAGCAGGCCGGGACAGAGGATCGCCCGAGGAGAAAATGAAAAACTGTTTTTT. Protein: CASRPGQRIARGENEKLFF.

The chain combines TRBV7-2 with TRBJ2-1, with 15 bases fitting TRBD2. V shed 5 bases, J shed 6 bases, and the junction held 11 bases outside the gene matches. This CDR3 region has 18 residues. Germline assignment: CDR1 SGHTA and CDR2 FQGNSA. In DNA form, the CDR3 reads TGTGCCAGCAGCCCCCAGGGACTAGCGGGAGGTCAAGTCAATGAGCAGTTCTTC. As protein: CASSPQGLAGGQVNEQFF.